The present T cell receptor (beta chain) was sequenced within a study of cytomegalovirus exposure and HLA in healthy donors. In germline, CDR1 is SGHDT, CDR2 YYEEEE. J gave up 5 bases and V 3 bases, and 6 bases lay outside the gene matches. The CDR3 covers 15 residues. Researchers ran the PCR with 60 Vbeta and 13 Jbeta primers. The protocol was immunoSEQ multiplex PCR, while the TCRdb copy is restricted to in-frame clones and leaves out a portion. There are over 150,000 clones in the sample; about 75% occur only once, and more than 1.2% lies in the top ten. V gene TRBV5-6 combines with J gene TRBJ1-4; TRBD1 aligns across 8 bases. Input material: PBMCs. The clonotype comes from a man aged 18 to 35 in good health and CMV-seronegative. DNA for the CDR3: TGTGCCAGCAGCTGGGAGACAGGGGCAAATGAAAAACTGTTTTTT. This codes for CASSWETGANEKLFF.